This record looks at one T cell receptor beta chain sequence and its context. No antigen is known for it. The data are from a study of cytomegalovirus exposure and HLA in healthy donors. The CDR3 extends over 14 amino acids. The trim removed 7 bases at V and 2 bases at J, leaving 7 bases unmatched. From germline, CDR1 is MNHNY and CDR2 SVGAGI (reference sequence). Study-wide results and caveats: It was reported that the classifier diagnosed cytomegalovirus status with high specificity and sensitivity in both the original and validation cohorts. Confirmation in vitro established that three CMV-associated chains were specific for CMV antigens.

Assay used: immunoSEQ multiplex PCR; TCRdb lists only in-frame clones, some missing. The data hold approximately 260,000 clones, with approximately 86% observed a single time. These donors were members of the approximately 110-subject validation cohort, a group separate from the approximately 620-subject first cohort. Material for sequencing was PBMCs. This TCR came from a woman younger than 35 in good health and CMV-seronegative. V gene TRBV6-6 combines with J gene TRBJ2-7; 8 bases fit TRBD1. The CDR3 DNA follows: TGTGCCAGCATTGGGCAGGGGGCGACCTACGAGCAGTACTTC. Protein: CASIGQGATYEQYF.